The 19 T cell receptor beta chains below were found in one sample sequenced in a study of T cells in Graves' hyperthyroidism and ophthalmopathy. The TCR beta CDR3 regions underwent amplification using RNA transcripts as the source. During a first-round RT-PCR of the TCR CDR3, the HTBI primer set was used. TCRdb used MiXCR to reprocess the multiplex PCR reads, holding one entry per CDR3 protein. This table holds 350,000 or so distinct CDR3 sequences, around a fifth found once. Sequencing input: blood. The receptors were sampled from a woman aged 50 to 60 with Graves' hyperthyroidism.

This clonotype has a count of ten or more. The chain has TRBV20-1 and TRBJ2-7; maybe TRBD1 (5 bases). CDR3 length: 15 residues. Germline V gene lookup returns CDR1 DFQATT and CDR2 SNEGSKA (reference sequence). Trimming pared 0 bases from V and 1 base from J, leaving 13 bases between. The CDR3 region is CSAREQAKISYEQYF. In DNA form, the CDR3 reads TGCAGTGCTAGAGAACAGGCCAAAATATCCTACGAGCAGTACTTC.

This clonotype was seen many times. The gene calls are TRBV6-1 and TRBJ2-6; D not resolved. This CDR3 region has 19 residues. V was cut by 1 base and J by 2 bases, with 18 bases left in between. The germline gives CDR1 MNHNS, CDR2 SASEGT. The chain's CDR3 is CASSEEEVGSIAGANVLTF. The CDR3 DNA reads TGTGCCAGCAGTGAAGAGGAAGTCGGTAGTATCGCTGGGGCCAACGTCCTGACTTTC.

The genes are TRBV7-2 and TRBJ2-1; a possible D gene is TRBD2 (6 bases). V lost 4 bases to trimming and J lost 6 bases, with 13 bases between them. Germline lookup yields CDR1 SGHTA and CDR2 FQGNSA. This CDR3 comprises 14 residues. Here the CDR3 reads CASSSPTSSNEQFF. CDR3 bases: TGTGCCAGCAGCTCGCCGACTAGTTCCAATGAGCAGTTCTTC.

In its sample, this clonotype was seen many times. The chain uses TRBV9 and TRBJ1-2; D is perhaps TRBD1 (6 bases). This CDR3 spans 15 amino acids. Germline V lookup: CDR1 SGDLS, CDR2 YYNGEE. V was shortened by 4 bases and J by 7 bases, with 20 bases between the two germline ends. The CDR3: CASSLLTGPNPGYTF. The CDR3 coding sequence is TGTGCCAGCAGCTTATTAACAGGGCCCAACCCTGGCTACACCTTC. Full variable domain (outside the CDR3, taken from reference TRBV9 and TRBJ1-2): DSGVTQTPKHLITATGQRVTLRCSPRSGDLSVYWYQQSLDQGLQFLIQYYNGEERAKGNILERFSAQQFPDLHSELNLSSLELGDSALYFCASSLLTGPNPGYTFGSGTRLTVV.

The chain has TRBV10-3 and TRBJ2-6; 12 positions agree with TRBD2. Germline lookup yields CDR1 ENHRY and CDR2 SYGVKD. This CDR3 contains 20 residues. V lost 1 base, J lost 1 base, and 8 bases stayed unmatched. CDR3 loop: CAISELPGLAGYSGANVLTF. As DNA, the CDR3 is TGTGCCATCAGTGAGTTACCGGGACTAGCGGGTTATTCTGGGGCCAACGTCCTGACTTTC.

This clonotype was seen at least ten times. The genes are TRBV19 and TRBJ2-5; possibly TRBD1 for D (5 bases). The V end lost 1 base, the J end lost 0 bases, and 6 bases lay between the germline ends. The CDR3 extends over 14 amino acids. From germline, CDR1 is LNHDA and CDR2 SQIVND (reference sequence). CDR3 sequence: CASSIADNQETQYF. The CDR3 DNA is TGTGCCAGTAGTATAGCGGACAACCAAGAGACCCAGTACTTC.

This clonotype was counted at least ten times. The CDR3 sequence: CASSISYRASSYNEQFF. Written as DNA, the CDR3 is TGCGCCAGCAGCATCTCCTACAGGGCTAGCTCCTACAATGAGCAGTTCTTC. The chain couples TRBV5-1 to TRBJ2-1, with TRBD1 as a possible D gene (6 bases). Deletions cut 4 bases from V and 0 bases from J, with 17 bases between. The CDR3 is made up of 17 amino acids. CDR1 SGHRS and CDR2 YFSETQ come from the germline V gene.

This clonotype has at least ten counts. The chain couples TRBV30 to TRBJ1-5, with D unclear. Between the trimmed V and J ends, which lost 4 bases and 0 bases, there was a span of 10 bases. The CDR3 has 14 amino acids. Germline lookup yields CDR1 GTSNPN and CDR2 SVGIG (reference sequence). The CDR3: CAWNGRDSNQPQHF. The CDR3 nucleotides read TGTGCCTGGAATGGAAGGGATAGCAATCAGCCCCAGCATTTT.

The chain is built from TRBV12-3 or TRBV12-4 and TRBJ1-2, with a tentative D call TRBD1 (5 bases). The CDR3 length is 15 residues. Trimming took 2 bases from V and 4 from J, leaving 14 bases between them. The CDR3 DNA reads as TGTGCCAGCAGTTTAACGGCAGGGAGATCCTATGGCTACACCTTC. This translates into CASSLTAGRSYGYTF.

This chain connects TRBV6-2 or TRBV6-3 to TRBJ2-7; D is unresolved. V dropped 7 bases and J dropped 1 base, with 23 bases sitting between them. Germline V lookup: CDR1 MNHEY, CDR2 SVGEGT. This CDR3 has 17 amino acids. Here the CDR3 DNA reads TGTGCCAGCACCCAACGGGTCGGGCTCGCCTCATCCTACGAGCAGTACTTC. Protein product: CASTQRVGLASSYEQYF.

This chain uses TRBV5-1 with TRBJ2-1; 10 bases match TRBD2. J was trimmed by 0 bases and V by 9 bases; bases with no gene match: 15. The CDR3 totals 18 residues. Germline V gene data show CDR1 as SGHRS and CDR2 as YFSETQ. CDR3 amino acids: CATNPGLARTSSYNEQFF. DNA of the CDR3: TGCGCCACCAATCCGGGACTAGCGCGAACGAGCTCCTACAATGAGCAGTTCTTC.

This clonotype turned up a few times. The chain couples TRBV14 to TRBJ2-7; 7 bases map to TRBD1. The V segment lost 8 bases and the J segment 5 bases; nucleotides outside the gene matches: 6. CDR1 is SGHDN and CDR2 is FVKESK in the germline V gene. The CDR3 contains 12 residues. The CDR3 nucleotides read TGTGCCAGCGTACAGGGGTGCCACGAGCAGTACTTC. This translates into CASVQGCHEQYF.

At least ten counts were recorded for this clonotype. This chain links TRBV15 with TRBJ2-1, with 11 bases that match TRBD1. Germline CDR1 LNHNV, CDR2 YYDKDF (reference sequence). This CDR3 is built from 14 residues. Losses at the gene ends were 5 bases for V and 9 bases for J; bases not matched to a gene: 6. The CDR3 loop is CATSGQGALTEQFF. CDR3 bases: TGTGCCACCAGCGGACAGGGGGCCTTAACTGAGCAGTTCTTC.

In this sample, this clonotype turned up a few times. The chain employs TRBV20-1 and TRBJ1-6; 8 bases match TRBD1. V shed 0 bases and J 5 bases; nucleotides not matched to a gene: 9. The CDR3 is made up of 17 amino acids. Germline-derived CDR1 and CDR2 are DFQATT and SNEGSKA (reference sequence). This CDR3 is CSARDNGQGPNNSPLHF. DNA for the CDR3: TGCAGTGCTAGAGATAATGGACAGGGCCCAAATAATTCACCCCTCCACTTT.

This clonotype has just a few counts. This chain uses TRBV28 with TRBJ2-1; no firm D call. Trimming left V 7 bases short and J 6 bases short, with 7 bases between. The CDR3 consists of 11 residues. The germline gives CDR1 MDHEN, CDR2 SYDVKM. Here the CDR3 DNA reads TGTGCCAGCAATTTCTTCAATGAGCAGTTCTTC. This translates into CASNFFNEQFF.

This clonotype was seen a few times. The chain employs TRBV5-1 and TRBJ2-3, with 8 bases matching TRBD2. The germline V gene has CDR1 SGHRS and CDR2 YFSETQ. CDR3 size: 14 residues. V dropped 4 bases and J dropped 4; count of bases not matched to a gene: 5. CDR3 sequence reads: CASSAETSADTQYF. CDR3 coding DNA: TGCGCCAGCAGCGCAGAGACTAGCGCAGATACGCAGTATTTT.

V and J are TRBV3-1 and TRBJ1-4; 8 positions agree with TRBD1. The CDR3 is made up of 14 amino acids. In germline, CDR1 is LGHDT, CDR2 YNNKEL (reference sequence). J was trimmed by 4 bases and V by 6 bases; bases with no gene match: 4. The CDR3: CASRARGLNEKLFF. The DNA for the CDR3 is TGTGCCAGCAGGGCCAGGGGGCTTAATGAAAAACTGTTTTTT.

This clonotype appeared many times. This rearrangement joins TRBV6-1 to TRBJ1-1; D is unclear. CDR1 is MNHNS and CDR2 is SASEGT in the germline V gene. The CDR3 covers 12 residues. The V gene lost 7 bases and the J gene lost 3 bases, with 9 bases spanning the gap. The CDR3 coding sequence is TGTGCCAGCACCAGCGGGTACACTGAAGCTTTCTTT. It specifies CASTSGYTEAFF.

This clonotype was seen repeatedly, ten times or more. This sequence joins TRBV20-1 and TRBJ1-4; a weak D match, TRBD1 (6 bases). V lost 4 bases to trimming and J lost 4 bases, with 10 bases between them. The CDR3 length is 13 residues. Germline V gene data show CDR1 as DFQATT and CDR2 as SNEGSKA (reference sequence). The CDR3 sequence is CSATDRNNEKLFF. CDR3 bases: TGCAGTGCTACAGACAGGAATAATGAAAAACTGTTTTTT.